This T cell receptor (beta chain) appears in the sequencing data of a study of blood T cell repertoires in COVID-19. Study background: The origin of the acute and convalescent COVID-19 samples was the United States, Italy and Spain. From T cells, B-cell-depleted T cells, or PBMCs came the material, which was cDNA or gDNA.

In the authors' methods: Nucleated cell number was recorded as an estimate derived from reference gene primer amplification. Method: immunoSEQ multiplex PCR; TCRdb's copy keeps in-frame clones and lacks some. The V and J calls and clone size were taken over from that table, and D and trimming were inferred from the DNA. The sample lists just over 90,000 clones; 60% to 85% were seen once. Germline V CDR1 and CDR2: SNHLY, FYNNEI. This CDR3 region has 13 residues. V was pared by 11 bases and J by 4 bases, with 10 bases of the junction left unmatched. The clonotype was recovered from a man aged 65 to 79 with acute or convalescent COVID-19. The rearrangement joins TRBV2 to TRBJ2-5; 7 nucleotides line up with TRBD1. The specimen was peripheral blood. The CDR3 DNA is TGTGCCTGTACCGGGACAGATGGAGAGACCCAGTACTTC. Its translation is CACTGTDGETQYF.